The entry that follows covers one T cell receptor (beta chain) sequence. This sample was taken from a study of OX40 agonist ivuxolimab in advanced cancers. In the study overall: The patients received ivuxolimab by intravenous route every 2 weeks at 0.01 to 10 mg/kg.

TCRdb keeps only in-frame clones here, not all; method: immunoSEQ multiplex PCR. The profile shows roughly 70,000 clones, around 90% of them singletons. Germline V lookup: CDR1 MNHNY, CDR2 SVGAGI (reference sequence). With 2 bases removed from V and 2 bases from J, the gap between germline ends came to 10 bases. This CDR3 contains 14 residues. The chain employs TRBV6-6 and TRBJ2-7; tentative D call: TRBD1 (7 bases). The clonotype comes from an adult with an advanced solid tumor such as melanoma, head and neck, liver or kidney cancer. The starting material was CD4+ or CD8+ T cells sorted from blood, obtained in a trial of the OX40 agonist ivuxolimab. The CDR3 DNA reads TGTGCCAGCAGTTACGGAGGGGGCCCCTACGAGCAGTACTTC. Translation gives CASSYGGGPYEQYF.